The TCR beta chain under discussion was sequenced for a study of shared clonotypes between healthy human individuals. This CDR3 region has 15 residues. Per germline, CDR1 SGDLS and CDR2 YYNGEE. Trimming pared 0 bases from V and 12 bases from J, leaving 16 bases between. This clone was found many times. Assay used: immunoSEQ multiplex PCR; TCRdb lists only in-frame clones, some missing. The data show over 850,000 clones, with approximately 80% seen just once and 0.6% to 0.75% held by the top ten. The specimen was memory CD4+ T cells from PBMCs. The sample's subset: CD45RA-negative fraction. This clonotype was obtained from a man aged 18-30 years in good health. Some clones in this sample may be carry-over from other donors' samples. The rearrangement links TRBV9 to TRBJ2-6; D is unresolved. CDR3 coding DNA: TGTGCCAGCAGCGTAGCTTCGACGATGTCCGGCGTCCTGACTTTC. It is translated as CASSVASTMSGVLTF.